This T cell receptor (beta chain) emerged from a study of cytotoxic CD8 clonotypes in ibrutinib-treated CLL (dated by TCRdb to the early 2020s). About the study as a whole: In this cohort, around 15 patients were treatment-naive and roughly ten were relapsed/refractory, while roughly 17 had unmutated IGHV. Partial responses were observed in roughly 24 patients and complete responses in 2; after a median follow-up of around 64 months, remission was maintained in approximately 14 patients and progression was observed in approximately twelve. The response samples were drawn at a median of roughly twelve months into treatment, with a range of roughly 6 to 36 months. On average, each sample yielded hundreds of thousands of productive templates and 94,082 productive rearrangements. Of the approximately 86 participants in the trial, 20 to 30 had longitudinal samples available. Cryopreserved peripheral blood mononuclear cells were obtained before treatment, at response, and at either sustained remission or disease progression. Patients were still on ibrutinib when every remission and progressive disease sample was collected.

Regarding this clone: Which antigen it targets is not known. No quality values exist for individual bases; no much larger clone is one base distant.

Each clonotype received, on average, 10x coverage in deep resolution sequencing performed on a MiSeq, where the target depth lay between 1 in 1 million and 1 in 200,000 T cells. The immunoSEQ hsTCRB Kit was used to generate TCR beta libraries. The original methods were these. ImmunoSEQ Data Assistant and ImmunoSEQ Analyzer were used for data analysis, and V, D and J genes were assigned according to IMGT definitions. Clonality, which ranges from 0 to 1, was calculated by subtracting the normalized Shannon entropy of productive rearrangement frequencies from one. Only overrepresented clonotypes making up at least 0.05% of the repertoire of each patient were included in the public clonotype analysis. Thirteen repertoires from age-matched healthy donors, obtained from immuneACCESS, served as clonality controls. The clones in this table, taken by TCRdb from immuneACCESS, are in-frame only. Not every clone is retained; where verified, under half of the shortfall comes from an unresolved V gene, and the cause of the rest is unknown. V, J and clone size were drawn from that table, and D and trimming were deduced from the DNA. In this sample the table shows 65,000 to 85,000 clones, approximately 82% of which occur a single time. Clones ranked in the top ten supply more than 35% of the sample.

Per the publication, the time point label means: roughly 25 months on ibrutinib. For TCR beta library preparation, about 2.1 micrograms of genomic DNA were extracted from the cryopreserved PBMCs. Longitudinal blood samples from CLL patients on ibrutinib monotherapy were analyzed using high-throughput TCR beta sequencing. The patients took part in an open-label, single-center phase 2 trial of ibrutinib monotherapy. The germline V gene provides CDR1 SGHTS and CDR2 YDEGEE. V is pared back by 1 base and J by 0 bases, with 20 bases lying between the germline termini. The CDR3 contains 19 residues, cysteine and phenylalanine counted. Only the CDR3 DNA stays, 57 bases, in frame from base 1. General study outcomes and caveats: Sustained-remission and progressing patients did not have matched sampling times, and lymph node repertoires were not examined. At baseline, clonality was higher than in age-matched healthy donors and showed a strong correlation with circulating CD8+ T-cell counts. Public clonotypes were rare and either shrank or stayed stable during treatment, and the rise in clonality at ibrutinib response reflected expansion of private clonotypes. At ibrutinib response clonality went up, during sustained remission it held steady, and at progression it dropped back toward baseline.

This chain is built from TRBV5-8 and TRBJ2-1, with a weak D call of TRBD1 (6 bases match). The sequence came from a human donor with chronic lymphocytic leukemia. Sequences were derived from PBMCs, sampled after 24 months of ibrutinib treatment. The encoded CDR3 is CASSLIGTQYRSSYNEQFF. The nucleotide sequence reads TGTGCCAGCAGCTTGATTGGGACACAATATAGGAGCTCCTACAATGAGCAGTTCTTC.